The sequence of this T cell receptor (beta chain) was determined in a study of human T cells and chemical hapten exposure. Study-wide background: It was small differences in pooled library volume that mainly caused per-sample TCR yields to vary.

It was unfractionated whole blood from which total RNA was extracted. V dropped 2 bases and J dropped 3 bases, with 20 bases sitting between them. Germline V gene data show CDR1 as MNHEY and CDR2 as SMNVEV (reference sequence). The CDR3 has 17 amino acids. Study-wide findings and caveats: No shift was seen in TCRs above 1 in 1000 frequency with DPC sensitization.

This clonotype was counted between two and nine times. The antigen remains undetermined. Unique molecular identifiers were affixed to discrete cDNA molecules within the library. TCRdb itself ran the reads through MiXCR, one entry per CDR3 protein. The repertoire has fewer than 150,000 distinct CDR3 sequences, roughly 8.5% of them found once; the top ten carry more than 1.3%. The chain carries TRBV27 and TRBJ2-7, with D perhaps matching TRBD2 (7 bases). The TCR originated in a human donor in good health. Some clones in this sample may be carry-over from other donors' samples. The specimen sequenced was whole blood. DNA for the CDR3: TGTGCCAGCAGTTTAAGGGACTCGGGGCGGGGGCTCTACGAGCAGTACTTC. This translates into CASSLRDSGRGLYEQYF.